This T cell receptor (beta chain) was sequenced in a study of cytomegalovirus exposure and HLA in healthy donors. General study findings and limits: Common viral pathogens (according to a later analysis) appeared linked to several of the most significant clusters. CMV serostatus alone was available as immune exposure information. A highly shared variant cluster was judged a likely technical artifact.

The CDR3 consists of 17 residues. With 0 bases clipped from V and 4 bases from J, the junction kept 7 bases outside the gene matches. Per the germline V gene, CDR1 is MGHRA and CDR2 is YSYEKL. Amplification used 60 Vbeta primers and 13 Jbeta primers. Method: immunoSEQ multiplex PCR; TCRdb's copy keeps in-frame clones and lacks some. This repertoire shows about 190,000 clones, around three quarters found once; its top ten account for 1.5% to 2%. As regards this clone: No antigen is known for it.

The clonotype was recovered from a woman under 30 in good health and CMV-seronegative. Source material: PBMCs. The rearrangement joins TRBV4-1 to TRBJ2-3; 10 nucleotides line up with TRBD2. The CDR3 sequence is CASSQDSSGGAADTQYF. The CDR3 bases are TGCGCCAGCAGCCAAGATTCCAGCGGGGGGGCCGCAGATACGCAGTATTTT.